This TCR beta chain is drawn from a study of metastatic and nonmetastatic thyroid tumors. Across the study: Malignant and benign thyroid patients had repertoires compared in peripheral blood and tumor or nodule tissue. Whole-study findings and limits: Malignant thyroid tumors reportedly exceeded benign nodules significantly in TCR beta diversity, with the difference appearing in blood and tumor.

This clone has at least ten counts. The antigen remains undetermined. No patient received treatment before thyroid surgery. As processed by the authors: Differences in CDR3 between clinicopathological groups were drawn on to build a classifier intended to discriminate distant-metastatic papillary thyroid cancer patients. TCRdb reanalyzed the PCR reads via MiXCR. None of the V and J calls come from the authors' own analysis; TCRdb made them. The table includes approximately 41,000 clones, 24% detected once. With 2 bases removed from V and 2 bases from J, the gap between germline ends came to 11 bases. Germline V gene sequence: CDR1 SGHRS, CDR2 YFSETQ. The CDR3 loop spans 14 amino acids.

The origin of this receptor is a female donor with papillary thyroid cancer or a benign thyroid nodule (not recorded which). Some clones in this sample may be carry-over from other donors' samples. Sequenced sample: tumor tissue. The J gene is TRBJ2-7, the V gene TRBV5-1, with a tentative D call TRBD1 (5 bases). The CDR3 DNA reads TGCGCCAGCAGCTTTGTCACAGGTACCTACGAGCAGTACTTC. Its protein product is CASSFVTGTYEQYF.